The TCR beta chain under discussion was sequenced for a study of blood T cell repertoires in COVID-19. Study as a whole: PBMCs, B-cell-depleted T cells, or T cells provided the cDNA or gDNA that made up the material.

Per the original data handling: Reference gene primer amplification gave nucleated cell count estimates. Here immunoSEQ multiplex PCR was the method, and the copy in TCRdb shows in-frame clones only, minus some. V and J calls and clone size are given by that table; D and trimming were obtained from the DNA. Among about 180,000 clones listed, about 91% were seen once. This clone was found a few times. Distinct nucleotide sequences in the sample also encode this CDR3. The trim removed 3 bases at V and 4 bases at J, leaving 1 base unmatched. There are 13 residues in the CDR3. Per the germline V gene, CDR1 is KGHSH and CDR2 is LQKENI.

The sample taken for sequencing was peripheral blood. This rearrangement joins TRBV18 to TRBJ2-5; TRBD2 agrees at 8 bases. The origin of this receptor is a woman in her 30s with acute or convalescent COVID-19. CDR3 loop: CASSPLAGETQYF. DNA of the CDR3: TGTGCCAGCTCACCTCTAGCGGGAGAGACCCAGTACTTC.